These T cell receptor beta chains were read from a single sample in a study of OX40 agonist ivuxolimab in advanced cancers. Here immunoSEQ multiplex PCR was the method, and the copy in TCRdb shows in-frame clones only, minus some. This table has tens of thousands of clones, 80% to 85% appearing once. The sequences come from CD4+ or CD8+ T cells sorted from blood, collected in a trial of the OX40 agonist ivuxolimab. The receptors originated from an adult with an advanced solid tumor such as melanoma, head and neck, liver or kidney cancer. CDR3s include the opening cysteine and the closing phenylalanine or tryptophan. A D gene is named only where the DNA matches it firmly. Clone size, where shown, is once, few, many, or a class for clones that have expanded.

d_call	v_call	clone_size	j_call	cdr3_aa	cdr3_nt
TRBD2	TRBV11-1	.	TRBJ2-7	CASSPDLGLASYEQYF	TGTGCCAGCAGCCCAGATTTGGGACTAGCCTCCTACGAGCAGTACTTC
.	TRBV7-9	few	TRBJ2-7	CASSLAVSYEQYF	TGTGCCAGCAGCTTAGCTGTCTCCTACGAGCAGTACTTC
.	TRBV9	.	TRBJ2-6	CASSEASSGANVLTF	TGTGCCAGCAGCGAAGCGAGCTCTGGGGCCAACGTCCTGACTTTC
.	TRBV5-6	.	TRBJ2-5	CASSLGESGGETQYF	TGTGCCAGCAGCTTGGGAGAGTCTGGGGGAGAGACCCAGTACTTC
.	TRBV9	.	TRBJ2-7	CASSVGIGEQYF	TGTGCCAGCAGCGTAGGAATTGGCGAGCAGTACTTC
.	TRBV19	once	TRBJ2-1	CASSAGTQYNEQFF	TGTGCCAGTAGTGCCGGGACGCAATACAATGAGCAGTTCTTC
.	TRBV28	once	TRBJ1-4	CASSLNNEKLFF	TGTGCCAGCAGTTTGAATAATGAAAAACTGTTTTTT
.	TRBV7-8	.	TRBJ2-2	CASSFRRDFNTGELFF	TGTGCCAGCAGCTTTCGGCGGGACTTCAACACCGGGGAGCTGTTTTTT
TRBD1	TRBV7-3	once	TRBJ1-1	CASSEGQGLTEAFF	TGTGCCAGCAGCGAGGGACAGGGTCTCACTGAAGCTTTCTTT
.	TRBV7-8	.	TRBJ1-5	CASSLGGGSFQPQHF	TGTGCCAGCAGCTTAGGAGGGGGATCTTTTCAGCCCCAGCATTTT
.	TRBV5-1	.	TRBJ1-6	CASSFQSSYNSPLHF	TGCGCCAGCAGCTTTCAGAGCTCCTATAATTCACCCCTCCACTTT
.	TRBV27	.	TRBJ2-1	CASSFIGPDEQFF	TGTGCCAGCAGTTTTATTGGACCCGATGAGCAGTTCTTC
TRBD2	TRBV7-6	.	TRBJ2-1	CASSLGREGLREQFF	TGTGCCAGCAGCTTGGGGCGGGAGGGCCTGAGGGAGCAGTTCTTC
TRBD2	TRBV27	.	TRBJ2-5	CASSQLLAGAEGETQYF	TGTGCCAGCAGTCAGTTGCTAGCGGGGGCTGAGGGGGAGACCCAGTACTTC
.	TRBV11-2	.	TRBJ2-3	CASSVPAGDTQYF	TGTGCCAGCAGCGTTCCAGCTGGAGATACGCAGTATTTT
.	TRBV5-1	.	TRBJ2-2	CASAPSGQSGELFF	TGCGCCAGCGCGCCGTCCGGACAGTCCGGGGAGCTGTTTTTT
TRBD1	TRBV6-5	.	TRBJ1-5	CASSYGQGDQPQHF	TGTGCCAGCAGTTACGGGCAGGGGGATCAGCCCCAGCATTTT
.	TRBV4-2	.	TRBJ2-7	CASSQVGVSYEQYF	TGTGCCAGCAGCCAAGTGGGGGTCTCCTACGAGCAGTACTTC
TRBD1	TRBV5-1	.	TRBJ2-7	CASSSGPGTGEQYF	TGCGCCAGCAGCTCCGGACCGGGGACAGGGGAGCAGTACTTC
TRBD1	TRBV6-5	.	TRBJ1-1	CASTRQGRWTEAFF	TGTGCCAGCACTCGACAGGGTAGATGGACTGAAGCTTTCTTT
.	TRBV7-3	.	TRBJ2-1	CASSLGPGREYYNEQFF	TGTGCCAGCAGCCTCGGGCCCGGCAGGGAATATTACAATGAGCAGTTCTTC
.	TRBV5-1	once	TRBJ1-1	CASSLVRTENTEAFF	TGCGCCAGCAGCTTGGTTAGGACAGAGAACACTGAAGCTTTCTTT
.	TRBV5-1	.	TRBJ2-2	CASSSRVWTGELFF	TGCGCCAGCAGCTCCAGGGTATGGACCGGGGAGCTGTTTTTT
.	TRBV6-5	.	TRBJ2-7	CASSPGLGYEQYF	TGTGCCAGCAGTCCAGGGCTCGGATACGAGCAGTACTTC
.	TRBV10-3	few	TRBJ1-3	CAISAESGNTIYF	TGTGCCATCAGTGCCGAGTCTGGAAACACCATATATTTT
.	TRBV7-6	once	TRBJ2-5	CASSSLLGGVAETQYF	TGTGCCAGCAGCTCTCTTTTGGGGGGAGTCGCGGAGACCCAGTACTTC
.	TRBV7-9	.	TRBJ2-2	CASSPTTANTGELFF	TGTGCCAGCAGCCCAACAACCGCGAACACCGGGGAGCTGTTTTTT
TRBD2	TRBV13	.	TRBJ2-7	CASSSSGRGHYEQYF	TGTGCCAGCAGCTCTAGCGGGAGGGGGCACTACGAGCAGTACTTC
.	TRBV19	.	TRBJ2-1	CASWAGSNEQFF	TGTGCCAGTTGGGCGGGAAGCAATGAGCAGTTCTTC
.	TRBV29-1	.	TRBJ1-2	CSVGSSSKDGYTF	TGCAGCGTTGGATCGTCTTCAAAGGATGGCTACACCTTC
.	TRBV2	.	TRBJ1-1	CASGPSGYMNTEAFF	TGTGCCAGCGGTCCGTCGGGGTACATGAACACTGAAGCTTTCTTT